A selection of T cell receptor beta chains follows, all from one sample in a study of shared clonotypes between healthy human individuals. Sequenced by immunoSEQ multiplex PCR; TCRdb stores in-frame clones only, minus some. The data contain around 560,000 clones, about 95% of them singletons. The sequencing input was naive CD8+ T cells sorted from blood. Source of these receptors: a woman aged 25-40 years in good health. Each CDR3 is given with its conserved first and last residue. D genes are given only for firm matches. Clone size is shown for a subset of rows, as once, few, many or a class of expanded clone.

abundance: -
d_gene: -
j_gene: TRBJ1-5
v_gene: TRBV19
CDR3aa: CASSIGVQTYSNQPQHF
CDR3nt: TGTGCCAGTAGTATAGGAGTCCAAACTTATAGCAATCAGCCCCAGCATTTT

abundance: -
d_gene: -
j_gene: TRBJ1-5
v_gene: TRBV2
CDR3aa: CASSEEGRTNQPQHF
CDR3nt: TGTGCCAGCAGTGAGGAGGGCCGAACCAATCAGCCCCAGCATTTT

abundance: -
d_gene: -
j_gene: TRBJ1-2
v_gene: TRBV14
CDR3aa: CASSQDVTDGYTF
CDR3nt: TGTGCCAGCAGCCAAGATGTGACAGATGGCTACACCTTC

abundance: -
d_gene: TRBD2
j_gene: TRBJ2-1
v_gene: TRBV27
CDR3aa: CASNRGLAGSSYNEQFF
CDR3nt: TGTGCCAGCAATAGGGGACTAGCGGGAAGCTCCTACAATGAGCAGTTCTTC

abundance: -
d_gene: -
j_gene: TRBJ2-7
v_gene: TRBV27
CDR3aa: CASKGGTSYEQYF
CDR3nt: TGTGCCAGCAAGGGTGGCACCTCCTACGAGCAGTACTTC

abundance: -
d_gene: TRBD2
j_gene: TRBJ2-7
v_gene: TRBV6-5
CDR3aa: CASSPGGPYEQYF
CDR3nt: TGTGCCAGCAGTCCGGGGGGACCCTACGAGCAGTACTTC

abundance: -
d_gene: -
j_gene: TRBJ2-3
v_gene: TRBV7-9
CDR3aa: CASSWSLDTQYF
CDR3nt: TGTGCCAGCAGTTGGTCCCTAGATACGCAGTATTTT

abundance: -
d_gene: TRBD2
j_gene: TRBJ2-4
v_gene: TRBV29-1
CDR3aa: CSVLAGAAKNIQYF
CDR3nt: TGCAGCGTACTAGCGGGAGCGGCCAAAAACATTCAGTACTTC

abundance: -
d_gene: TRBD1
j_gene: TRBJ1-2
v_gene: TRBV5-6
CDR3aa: CASSSWTGLEGYTF
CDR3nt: TGTGCCAGCAGCTCGTGGACAGGGCTTGAAGGCTACACCTTC

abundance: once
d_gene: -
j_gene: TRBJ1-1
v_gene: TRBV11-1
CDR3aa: CASSLGRGTLNTEAFF
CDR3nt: TGTGCCAGCAGCTTAGGCAGGGGCACCTTGAACACTGAAGCTTTCTTT

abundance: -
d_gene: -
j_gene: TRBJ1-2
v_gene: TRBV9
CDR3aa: CASSVSGGILNYGYTF
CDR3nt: TGTGCCAGCAGCGTAAGCGGCGGAATCCTCAACTATGGCTACACCTTC

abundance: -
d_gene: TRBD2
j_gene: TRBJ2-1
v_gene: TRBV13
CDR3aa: CASSRTSGRYNEQFF
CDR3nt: TGTGCCAGCAGTCGAACTAGCGGGAGATACAATGAGCAGTTCTTC

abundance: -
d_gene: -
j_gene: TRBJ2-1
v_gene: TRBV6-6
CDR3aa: CASSAGTSNEQFF
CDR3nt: TGTGCCAGCAGCGCCGGGACTTCCAATGAGCAGTTCTTC

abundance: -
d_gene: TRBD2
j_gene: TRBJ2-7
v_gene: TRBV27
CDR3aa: CASSLREATYEQYF
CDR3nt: TGTGCCAGCAGTTTGCGGGAGGCTACCTACGAGCAGTACTTC

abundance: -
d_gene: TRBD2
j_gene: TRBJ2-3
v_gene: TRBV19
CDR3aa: CASSITSGSITDTQYF
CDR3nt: TGTGCCAGTAGTATTACTAGCGGGAGCATCACAGATACGCAGTATTTT

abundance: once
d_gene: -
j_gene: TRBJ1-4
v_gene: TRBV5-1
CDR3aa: CASSLGDRSFKINEKLFF
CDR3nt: TGCGCCAGCAGCTTGGGGGACCGCTCCTTTAAGATTAATGAAAAACTGTTTTTT

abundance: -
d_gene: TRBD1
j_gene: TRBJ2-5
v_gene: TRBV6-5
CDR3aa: CASSRDSKETQYF
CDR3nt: TGTGCCAGCAGTAGGGACAGCAAAGAGACCCAGTACTTC

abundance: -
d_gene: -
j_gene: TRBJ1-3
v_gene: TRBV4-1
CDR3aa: CASSPNSGNTIYF
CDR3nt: TGCGCCAGCAGCCCTAACTCTGGAAACACCATATATTTT

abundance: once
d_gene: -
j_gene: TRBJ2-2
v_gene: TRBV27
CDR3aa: CASSLSGELFF
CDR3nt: TGTGCCAGCAGTTTATCGGGGGAGCTGTTTTTT

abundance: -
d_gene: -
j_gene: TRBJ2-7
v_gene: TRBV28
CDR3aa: CASSSANSYEQYF
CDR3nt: TGTGCCAGCAGTTCGGCCAACTCCTACGAGCAGTACTTC

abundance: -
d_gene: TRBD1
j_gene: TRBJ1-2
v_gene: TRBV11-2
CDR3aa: CASSPRGTDYGYTF
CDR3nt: TGTGCCAGCAGCCCCCGCGGGACAGATTATGGCTACACCTTC

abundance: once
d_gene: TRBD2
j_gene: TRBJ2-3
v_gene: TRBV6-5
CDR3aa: CASSPLSGRVDTQYF
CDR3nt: TGTGCCAGCAGTCCACTTAGCGGGAGGGTGGATACGCAGTATTTT

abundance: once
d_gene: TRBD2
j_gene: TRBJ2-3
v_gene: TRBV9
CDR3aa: CASSVEVAGGADTQYF
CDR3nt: TGTGCCAGCAGCGTAGAAGTAGCGGGAGGCGCGGATACGCAGTATTTT

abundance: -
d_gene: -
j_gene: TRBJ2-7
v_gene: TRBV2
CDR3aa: CASTGDSYEQYF
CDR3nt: TGTGCCAGCACTGGCGACTCCTACGAGCAGTACTTC

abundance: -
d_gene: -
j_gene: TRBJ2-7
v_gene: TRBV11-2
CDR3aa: CASRGLPIAYEQYF
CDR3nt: TGTGCCAGCAGAGGGCTTCCAATAGCCTACGAGCAGTACTTC

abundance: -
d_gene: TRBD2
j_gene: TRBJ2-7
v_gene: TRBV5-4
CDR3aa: CASSLGGSSYEQYF
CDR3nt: TGTGCCAGCAGCTTGGGCGGGAGCTCCTACGAGCAGTACTTC

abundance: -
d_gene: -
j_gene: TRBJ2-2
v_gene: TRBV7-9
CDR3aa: CASSFGGELFF
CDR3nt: TGTGCCAGCAGCTTTGGCGGGGAGCTGTTTTTT

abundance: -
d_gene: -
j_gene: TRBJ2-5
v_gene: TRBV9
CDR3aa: CASSGYDTETQYF
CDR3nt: TGTGCCAGCAGCGGATACGACACGGAGACCCAGTACTTC

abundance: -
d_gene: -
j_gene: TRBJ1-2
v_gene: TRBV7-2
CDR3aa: CASSPHRDPNYGYTF
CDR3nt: TGTGCCAGCAGCCCACACAGAGACCCTAACTATGGCTACACCTTC

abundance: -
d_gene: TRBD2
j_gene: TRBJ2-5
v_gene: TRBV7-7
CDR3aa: CASSSGLAGGLPETQYF
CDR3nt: TGTGCCAGCAGCTCCGGACTAGCGGGAGGGTTGCCCGAGACCCAGTACTTC

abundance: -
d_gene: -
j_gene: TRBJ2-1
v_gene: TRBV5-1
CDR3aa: CASNDHGGSYNEQFF
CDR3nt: TGCGCCAGCAATGATCATGGCGGTTCCTACAATGAGCAGTTCTTC

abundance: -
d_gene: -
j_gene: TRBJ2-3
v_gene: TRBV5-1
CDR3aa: CASSQGTVSTDTQYF
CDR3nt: TGCGCCAGCAGCCAAGGGACGGTTAGCACAGATACGCAGTATTTT

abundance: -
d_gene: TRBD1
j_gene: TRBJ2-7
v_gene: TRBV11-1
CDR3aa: CASSFGTGGFGDYEQYF
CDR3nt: TGTGCCAGCAGCTTCGGGACAGGGGGCTTTGGGGACTACGAGCAGTACTTC

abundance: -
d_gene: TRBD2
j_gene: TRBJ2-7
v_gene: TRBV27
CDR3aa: CASSLHPPGVAGGSYEQYF
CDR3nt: TGTGCCAGCAGTTTACATCCCCCCGGGGTAGCGGGAGGCTCCTACGAGCAGTACTTC

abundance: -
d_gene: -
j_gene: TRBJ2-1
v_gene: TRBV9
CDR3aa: CASSVDLIDEQFF
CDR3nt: TGTGCCAGCAGCGTAGACCTCATCGATGAGCAGTTCTTC

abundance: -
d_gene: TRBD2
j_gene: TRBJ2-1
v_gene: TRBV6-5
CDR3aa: CASSRSGVDNEQFF
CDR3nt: TGTGCCAGCAGTCGGAGCGGGGTTGACAATGAGCAGTTCTTC

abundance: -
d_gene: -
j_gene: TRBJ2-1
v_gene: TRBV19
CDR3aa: CASSTTSINEQFF
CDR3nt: TGTGCCAGTAGTACGACTAGTATCAATGAGCAGTTCTTC

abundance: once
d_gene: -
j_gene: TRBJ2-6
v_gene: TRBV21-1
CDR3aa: CASSKALGPGGRPVLTF
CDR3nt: TGTGCCAGCAGCAAAGCATTGGGTCCCGGTGGGCGTCCCGTCCTGACTTTC

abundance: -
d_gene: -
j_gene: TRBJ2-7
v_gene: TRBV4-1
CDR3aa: CASSPDWGREQYF
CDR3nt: TGCGCCAGCAGCCCCGACTGGGGACGAGAGCAGTACTTC

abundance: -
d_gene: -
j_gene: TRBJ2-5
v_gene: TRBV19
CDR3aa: CASSAIAGQYQETQYF
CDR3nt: TGTGCCAGTAGTGCGATAGCGGGACAGTACCAAGAGACCCAGTACTTC

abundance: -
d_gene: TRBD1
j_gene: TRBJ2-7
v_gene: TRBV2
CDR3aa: CASRSGQSYEQYF
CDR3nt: TGTGCCAGCAGATCGGGACAGAGCTACGAGCAGTACTTC

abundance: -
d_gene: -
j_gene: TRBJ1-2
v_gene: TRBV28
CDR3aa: CASTTTGWGLYGYTF
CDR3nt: TGTGCCAGCACCACCACAGGGTGGGGTCTCTATGGCTACACCTTC

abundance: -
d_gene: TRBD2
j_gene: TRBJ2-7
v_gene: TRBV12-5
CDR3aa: CASALTTSGSYEQYF
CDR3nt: TGTGCTAGTGCCTTGACGACTAGCGGGAGTTACGAGCAGTACTTC

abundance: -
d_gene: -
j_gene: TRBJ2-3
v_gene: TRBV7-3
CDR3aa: CASSLGGTSTDTQYF
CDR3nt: TGTGCCAGCAGCTTGGGCGGAACCTCCACAGATACGCAGTATTTT

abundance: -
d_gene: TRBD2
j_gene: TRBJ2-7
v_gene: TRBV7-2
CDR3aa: CASSRNSGRASSEQYF
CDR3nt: TGTGCCAGCAGCCGAAATAGCGGGAGGGCCTCCTCCGAGCAGTACTTC

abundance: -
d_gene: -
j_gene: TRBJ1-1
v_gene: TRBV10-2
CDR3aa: CASSESFLWNTEAFF
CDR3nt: TGCGCCAGCAGTGAGTCTTTCCTTTGGAACACTGAAGCTTTCTTT